This T cell receptor beta chain derives from a study of human T cells and chemical hapten exposure. Time point meaning: pre-sensitization, week 0. As to treatment: therapeutic diphenylcyclopropenone sensitization with weekly scalp DPC. From the RACE reads, TCRdb called clonotypes with MiXCR, one entry per CDR3 protein. The sample lists some 84,000 distinct CDR3 sequences; 7.5% to 9.5% were seen once. This clonotype was found many times. The sequencing here drew on whole blood, taken in connection with sensitization to the hapten diphenylcyclopropenone (DPC). The sequence was obtained from a man aged 35-49 years with alopecia areata. Some clones in this sample may be carry-over from other donors' samples.

The CDR3, as DNA: TGTGCCAGCAGCGTTCAGGGACTGGGGGAAGCTTTCTTT. Its translation: CASSVQGLGEAFF. The chain links TRBV12-3 or TRBV12-4 to TRBJ1-1; possibly TRBD1 for D (5 bases). CDR3 length: 13 amino acids. V was clipped by 6 bases and J by 8 bases, with 16 bases between them.